This T cell receptor (beta chain) was observed in a study of T cell clones after liver transplantation (dated by TCRdb to between 2018 and 2021). For the wider study: The samples were obtained from ITN030ST, a randomized trial that attempted immunosuppression withdrawal within 2 years after liver transplantation. Donor-reactive T cell clones were identified by TCRbeta sequencing following a pre-transplant mixed lymphocyte reaction and were subsequently tracked in post-transplant blood. Third party-reactive TCRbeta sequences were also identified from pre-transplant MLRs to serve as an antigen-independent comparator for donor-reactive sequences. Of the eight recipients, a few were HCV-positive, while the remaining recipients had been transplanted for non-autoimmune, non-viral indications. No induction therapy was given to the subjects, and standard immunosuppression was administered until randomization at 12-24 months post-transplant. To count as tolerant, a recipient had to stay completely off immunosuppression for at least one year without liver enzymes climbing beyond twice the upper limit of normal. Blood samples were collected pre-transplant, pre-randomization before withdrawal, and post-randomization after either complete withdrawal or failed withdrawal. A cohort of 8 liver transplant recipients was studied, of whom 3 were classified as tolerant and 5 as non-tolerant. Broad study findings and their caveats: In most of the 8 subjects, regardless of tolerance or HCV status, circulating donor-reactive CD4 TCRbeta sequences dropped significantly post-transplant. Low numbers of available donor cells limited the measurable donor-reactive repertoire in two subjects. After accounting for repertoire turnover, donor-reactive detection was significantly reduced in 7 of 8 subjects for CD4 and 8 of 8 for CD8. The conclusions were considered preliminary, being limited by small, heterogeneous patient numbers and non-standardized post-transplant time points. Since no allograft tissue specimens were available, donor-reactive T cells may have migrated into the graft instead of being deleted. Donor-reactive sequences declined more than third party-reactive ones, suggesting partial antigen-specific deletion unrelated to withdrawal success.

High-throughput TCRbeta CDR3 sequencing of frozen genomic DNA was performed by immunoSEQ, including PCR amplification, mapping, bias correction and internal controls. As for how the authors treated the data: Only productive rearrangements were retained, and each unique TCRbeta sequence was defined by its CDR3 nucleotide sequence together with its V and J gene. For a sequence to be called donor-reactive, it needed a frequency of at least 0.01% and at least 5-fold expansion in CFSE-low cells compared with unstimulated pre-transplant cells. Minimum frequency thresholds were set for each subject on the basis of the unstimulated sample with the lowest template count, so that a detection power of at least 90% was ensured. Jensen-Shannon divergence between the top 1000 TCRbeta sequences post-transplant and pre-transplant was used to measure repertoire turnover. Changes in detection of donor-reactive sequences were assessed with two-sided Fisher's exact tests. The table comes from immuneACCESS by way of TCRdb, which keeps in-frame sequences with V and J called. Part of the clones is missing from these tables; in studies checked, under half for an unresolved V gene and the rest for unknown reasons. D and trimming come from the DNA, and the V and J calls and clone size come from that table. The sample includes approximately 70,000 clones, with 84% observed a single time. About 2% of the sample comes from the top ten.

As to this clone: It lacks a known antigen. No base qualities exist here, and no much larger clone lies one base off it.

Unstimulated PBMCs, after thawing, were stained for CD3, CD4 and CD8 and then FACS-sorted into CD3+CD4+ and CD3+CD8+ populations. All 8 studied subjects were randomized to immunosuppression withdrawal. The Qiagen DNeasy Blood and Tissue Kit was used for genomic DNA isolation. The cysteine opens and the phenylalanine closes a CDR3 of 16 amino acids. Left in the record is the CDR3 DNA by itself, 48 bases read in frame from the first base. Compared with germline, V lacks 5 bases and J lacks 5 bases; bases without a gene match: 8. Sequences SGHTA (CDR1) and FQGTGA (CDR2) are obtained from the germline V gene.

This clonotype was sampled from a human patient who received a liver transplant. Some T cells present after a transplant may be cells of the graft donor. This specimen was CD4+ T cells from blood, taken around 50 months after liver transplant. The chain is assembled from TRBV7-3 and TRBJ2-5, with TRBD2 matching 13 junction bases. The CDR3 in this case is CASSPRLAGGMETQYF. The DNA reads TGTGCCAGCAGCCCCCGACTAGCGGGGGGTATGGAGACCCAGTACTTC. Reference TRBV7-3 and TRBJ2-5 genes cover what lies past the CDR3, so the full variable domain is GAGVSQTPSNKVTEKGKYVELRCDPISGHTALYWYRQSLGQGPEFLIYFQGTGAADDSGLPNDRFFAVRPEGSVSTLKIQRTERGDSAVYLCASSPRLAGGMETQYFGPGTRLLVL.